The source of this TCR beta chain is a study of T cell changes during pregnancy in multiple sclerosis. Measured with immunoSEQ multiplex PCR; TCRdb has only the in-frame clones, and not every one. The data hold roughly 48,000 clones, with over 90% observed a single time. Trimming stripped 5 bases from V and 7 bases from J, with 12 bases between. The length of the CDR3 is 13 residues. CDR1 and CDR2 from the germline V gene are PRHDT and FYEKMQ (reference sequence). The TCR comes from a female donor with multiple sclerosis, enrolled in a pregnancy study. The sample here was CD8+ T cells from peripheral blood mononuclear cells, taken in the first trimester of pregnancy. The rearrangement links TRBV13 to TRBJ2-4, with D possibly matching TRBD1 (6 bases). CDR3 residues: CASSAGDTNIQYF. As DNA, the CDR3 is TGTGCCAGCAGCGCAGGGGATACCAACATTCAGTACTTC. Supplemented by reference TRBV13 and TRBJ2-4, the full variable domain reads AAGVIQSPRHLIKEKRETATLKCYPIPRHDTVYWYQQGPGQDPQFLISFYEKMQSDKGSIPDRFSAQQFSDYHSELNMSSLELGDSALYFCASSAGDTNIQYFGAGTRLSVL.